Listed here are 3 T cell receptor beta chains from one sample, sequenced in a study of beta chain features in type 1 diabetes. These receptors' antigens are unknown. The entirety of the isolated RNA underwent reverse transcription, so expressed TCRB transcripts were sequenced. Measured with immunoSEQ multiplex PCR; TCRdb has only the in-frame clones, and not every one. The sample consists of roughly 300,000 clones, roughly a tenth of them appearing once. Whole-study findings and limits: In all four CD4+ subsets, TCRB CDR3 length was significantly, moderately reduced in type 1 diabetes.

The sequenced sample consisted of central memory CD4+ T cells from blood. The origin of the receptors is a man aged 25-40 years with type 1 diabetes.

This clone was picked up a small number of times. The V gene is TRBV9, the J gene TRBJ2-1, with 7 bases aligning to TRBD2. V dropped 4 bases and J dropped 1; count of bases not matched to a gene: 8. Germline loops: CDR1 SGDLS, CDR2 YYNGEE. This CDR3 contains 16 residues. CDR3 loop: CASSSSGSGSYNEQFF. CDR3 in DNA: TGTGCCAGCAGCTCCAGTGGTAGCGGGTCCTACAATGAGCAGTTCTTC.

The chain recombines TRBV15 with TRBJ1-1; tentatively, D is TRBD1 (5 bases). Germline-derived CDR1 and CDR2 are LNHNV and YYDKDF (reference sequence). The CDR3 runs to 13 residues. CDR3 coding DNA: TGTGTCACTCGCGAGGGGTTGAACACTGAAGCTTTCTTT. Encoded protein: CVTREGLNTEAFF.

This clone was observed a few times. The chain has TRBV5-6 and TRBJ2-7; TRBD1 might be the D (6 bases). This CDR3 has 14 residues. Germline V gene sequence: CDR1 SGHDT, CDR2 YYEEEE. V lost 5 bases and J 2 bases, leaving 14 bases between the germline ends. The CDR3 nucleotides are TGTGCCAGCAGTACGACAGGATCCCCCTACGAGCAGTACTTC. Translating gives CASSTTGSPYEQYF.